This T cell receptor (beta chain) was retrieved from a study of tumor-infiltrating lymphocytes in primary liver carcinoma. On the study more broadly: Subjects consisted of male and female patients aged 30 to 69 years. Study findings and constraints: Tumors had a significantly higher top-250-clone fraction than blood (p = 0.039).

From roughly 0.5 ug total RNA, TCR beta cDNA was generated with a primer in the constant region. Employing slightly modified ARM-PCR, three nested multiplex PCR rounds were run, and these gave rise to the TCR beta libraries. The first two PCR rounds, roughly 10 cycles each, used TRBV1-TRBV30 forward primers and a C-beta reverse primer. MiXCR was run by TCRdb on the multiplex PCR reads, yielding one entry per CDR3 protein. This repertoire shows about 74,000 distinct CDR3 sequences, approximately 74% found once; its top ten account for 28%. The CDR3 runs 15 residues. Co-extraction of both nucleic acids (RNA and DNA) used roughly 20-34 mg of unsorted bulk tissue. Through surgical resection, the patients' primary liver carcinoma was treated. About this clonotype: Its target is unknown. An end of the junction does not agree with germline; a read error may underlie this.

This chain connects TRBV12-3 or TRBV12-4 to TRBJ1-1, with 8 bases that match TRBD1. This receptor was taken from a man aged 40-50 years with primary liver carcinoma and hepatitis B virus infection. Material: liver tumor tissue from sampling region 4. The subset is: tumor region T4, right-lateral pole. CDR3 sequence reads: CASSTHTGGRTEAFF. DNA of the CDR3: TGTGCTAGCAGTACGCACACAGGGGGAAGGACTGAAGCTTTCTTT.